One sample yielded the 16 T cell receptor beta chains listed below, sequenced in a study of blood T cell repertoires in COVID-19. Generated by immunoSEQ multiplex PCR, the TCRdb table keeps only in-frame clones and is missing some. The repertoire holds about 190,000 clones, with 78% as singletons. The specimen sequenced was peripheral blood. The receptors originated from a woman aged 80 or over with active or convalescent COVID-19.

The CDR3 spells CASSNDRDKGKIAYTF. The DNA of the CDR3 is TGTGCCAGCAGCAACGACCGGGACAAAGGTAAAATAGCGTACACCTTC. The rearrangement uses TRBV21-1 and TRBJ1-2; the listed D gene, TRBD1, was not tested against the DNA. TRBV21-1 has pseudogene status. The length of the CDR3 is 16 residues.

This clone was seen only once. The V call is TRBV7-9, the J call TRBJ1-3, with 7 bases fitting TRBD1. CDR1 is SEHNR, CDR2 FQNEAQ, per germline (reference sequence). The CDR3 is made up of 18 amino acids. Trimming cost V 4 bases and J 0 bases; bases outside gene matches: 12. The chain's CDR3 is CASSSRGKGAISGNTIYF. CDR3 nucleotides: TGTGCCAGCAGCTCTAGGGGCAAGGGGGCCATCTCTGGAAACACCATATATTTT.

The chain joins TRBV19 to TRBJ2-1; 9 bases align to TRBD1. Per the germline V gene, CDR1 is LNHDA and CDR2 is SQIVND (reference sequence). The V and J ends lost 2 bases and 6 bases, in that order; junction bases with no gene match: 8. This CDR3 contains 16 residues. The CDR3 is CASSITPGQGGNEQFF. The CDR3 coding sequence is TGTGCCAGTAGTATAACGCCGGGACAGGGAGGCAATGAGCAGTTCTTC.

This clone has only one observation. This chain links TRBV3-1 (or the pseudogene TRBV3-2) with TRBJ1-1; 7 bases agree with TRBD1. The CDR3 consists of 16 residues. Trimming cost V 4 bases and J 2 bases; bases outside gene matches: 10. Germline V CDR1 and CDR2: LGHDT, YNNKEL (reference sequence). DNA of the CDR3: TGTGCCAGCAGCCCCCCGACAGGGCCCCGTAACACTGAAGCTTTCTTT. Protein product: CASSPPTGPRNTEAFF.

This clone has more than one count but fewer than ten. The V call is TRBV6-2 or TRBV6-3, the J call TRBJ2-7, with unresolved D. This CDR3 region has 15 residues. The V gene lost 0 bases and the J gene lost 2 bases, with 11 bases spanning the gap. The germline gives CDR1 MNHEY, CDR2 SVGEGT. The CDR3 spells CASSYSGGPTYEQYF. The CDR3 DNA reads as TGTGCCAGCAGTTACTCAGGCGGTCCCACCTACGAGCAGTACTTC.

The V gene is TRBV5-1, the J gene TRBJ2-1, with 8 bases that match TRBD1. This CDR3 region has 16 residues. V gave up 4 bases and J gave up 1 base; unmatched junction bases: 7. The V gene's germline CDR1 is SGHRS and CDR2 YFSETQ. The CDR3 coding sequence is TGCGCCAGCAGCGAGGGACAGGACATATCCTACAATGAGCAGTTCTTC. Amino acids: CASSEGQDISYNEQFF. The whole variable domain, filled in from reference TRBV5-1 and TRBJ2-1, reads KAGVTQTPRYLIKTRGQQVTLSCSPISGHRSVSWYQQTPGQGLQFLFEYFSETQRNKGNFPGRFSGRQFSNSRSEMNVSTLELGDSALYLCASSEGQDISYNEQFFGPGTRLTVL.

This clone was recorded at least ten times. The V gene is TRBV6-5, the J gene TRBJ2-7, with 12 bases that match TRBD1. The germline gives CDR1 MNHEY, CDR2 SVGAGI. The trim removed 5 bases at V and 7 bases at J, leaving 12 bases unmatched. The CDR3 has 16 residues. The chain's CDR3 is CASSNLPGQGAQEQYF. The CDR3 DNA follows: TGTGCCAGCAGTAACTTACCGGGACAGGGGGCTCAAGAGCAGTACTTC.

The chain joins TRBV6-6 to TRBJ2-3; 12 bases are a match to TRBD2. Germline lookup yields CDR1 MNHNY and CDR2 SVGAGI (reference sequence). CDR3 length equals 15 residues. J was trimmed by 5 bases and V by 2 bases; bases with no gene match: 2. The CDR3 DNA sequence: TGTGCCAGCAGTTACCCTAGCGGGGGGGTAGATACGCAGTATTTT. Protein product: CASSYPSGGVDTQYF.

The chain employs TRBV5-1 and TRBJ2-1; D gene ambiguous. Trimming took 0 bases from V and 2 from J, leaving 9 bases between them. CDR3 length: 15 amino acids. Germline CDR1 and CDR2: SGHRS and YFSETQ. The CDR3 DNA reads as TGCGCCAGCAGCTTGGGGCCCTTTACCTACAATGAGCAGTTCTTC. This sequence encodes CASSLGPFTYNEQFF.

The V call is TRBV5-1, the J call TRBJ2-5; D gene unclear. V dropped 4 bases and J dropped 1 base, with 17 bases sitting between them. This CDR3 comprises 16 residues. Germline assignment: CDR1 SGHRS and CDR2 YFSETQ. CDR3 region: CASSLLASAPQETQYF. CDR3 coding DNA: TGCGCCAGCAGCCTTCTCGCGTCCGCCCCCCAAGAGACCCAGTACTTC.

This clone has more than one count but fewer than ten. The V call is TRBV23-1, the J call TRBJ1-5; possibly TRBD1 for D (5 bases). TRBV23-1 is identified as an open reading frame with a role that is uncertain. The V end lost 8 bases, the J end lost 0 bases, and 11 bases lay between the germline ends. The CDR3 runs 14 residues. Written as DNA, the CDR3 is TGCGCCAGCCCTCGACAGATTAGCAATCAGCCCCAGCATTTT. It encodes CASPRQISNQPQHF.

The V gene is TRBV28, the J gene TRBJ1-2; D is ambiguous. Germline CDR1 is MDHEN and CDR2 is SYDVKM. V was cut by 3 bases and J by 7 bases, with 15 bases left in between. The CDR3 has 14 amino acids. CDR3 bases: TGTGCCAGCAGTTTTACCGGGTCAACGGTTGGCTACACCTTC. Its protein product is CASSFTGSTVGYTF.

V gene TRBV4-1 combines with J gene TRBJ2-1; D unclear. Trimming cost V 2 bases and J 8 bases, with 19 bases left between them. The CDR3 extends over 16 amino acids. Germline V gives CDR1 MGHRA, CDR2 YSYEKL. The CDR3 reads CASSQLETSQSDEQFF. Written as DNA, the CDR3 is TGCGCCAGCAGCCAATTGGAAACCTCGCAGAGCGATGAGCAGTTCTTC.

This clone was seen a few times. The V gene is TRBV27, the J gene TRBJ1-4; D unresolved. The germline V gene has CDR1 MNHEY and CDR2 SMNVEV (reference sequence). This CDR3 has 14 residues. V lost 4 bases, J lost 7 bases, and 13 bases lay in between. The CDR3 loop is CASSSKKGVEKLFF. The CDR3 region has the DNA TGTGCCAGCAGTTCTAAAAAAGGAGTTGAAAAACTGTTTTTT.

V usage is TRBV19 and J usage is TRBJ2-3, with D possibly TRBD2 on 5 matching bases. Trimming removed 10 bases at V and 1 base at J, with 12 bases between. The germline CDR1 and CDR2 sequences are LNHDA and SQIVND (reference sequence). The CDR3 sequence is 13 residues long. CDR3 residues: CATEVSRTDTQYF. The CDR3 region has the DNA TGTGCCACGGAGGTCAGCCGCACAGATACGCAGTATTTT.

The genes are TRBV24-1 and TRBJ1-3; D is possibly TRBD1 (6 bases). The CDR3 extends over 16 amino acids. Germline CDR1 reads KGHDR; CDR2 reads SFDVKD. V dropped 3 bases and J dropped 1 base, with 12 bases sitting between them. The CDR3 protein is CATSDGPTGSGNTIYF. The CDR3, as DNA: TGTGCCACCAGTGATGGCCCCACAGGGTCTGGAAACACCATATATTTT.